A selection of T cell receptor beta chains follows, all from one sample in a study of CD8 T cells in Susac syndrome. TCRdb called the immunoSEQ multiplex PCR reads again in MiXCR, with one record for every CDR3 protein. The sample contains some 300,000 distinct CDR3 sequences, 75% to 90% of which appear only once. The sequenced sample consisted of CD8+ T cells from PBMCs. The receptor set was obtained from a human donor with multiple sclerosis. The CDR3 runs from the conserved cysteine through the conserved F or W. Each record gives: clone size, V gene, J gene, D gene, CDR3 DNA, CDR3 protein. D genes are given only for firm matches. Clone size appears in some rows only: once, few, many, or a class for an expanded clone.

clone_size: -; v_call: TRBV6-5; j_call: TRBJ2-1; d_call: -; cdr3_nt: TGTGCCAGCAGTTACCCTAAGGGGGCGGGGGGAAAATACAATGAGCAGTTCTTC; cdr3_aa: CASSYPKGAGGKYNEQFF
clone_size: -; v_call: TRBV4-1; j_call: TRBJ2-3; d_call: TRBD1; cdr3_nt: TGCGCCAGCAGGATGGACAGGCCGGATACGCAGTATTTT; cdr3_aa: CASRMDRPDTQYF
clone_size: once; v_call: TRBV20-1; j_call: TRBJ1-2; d_call: -; cdr3_nt: TGCAGTGCCCTCCGCGCCCGCTACACCTTC; cdr3_aa: CSALRARYTF
clone_size: -; v_call: TRBV4-1; j_call: TRBJ2-5; d_call: -; cdr3_nt: TGCGCCAGCAGCCATGTGGGGGGTGAGACCCAGTACTTC; cdr3_aa: CASSHVGGETQYF
clone_size: -; v_call: TRBV2; j_call: TRBJ2-7; d_call: TRBD1; cdr3_nt: TGTGCCAGCAGTGAAGCCGACAGGGAGTACGAGCAGTACTTC; cdr3_aa: CASSEADREYEQYF
clone_size: -; v_call: TRBV27; j_call: TRBJ2-2; d_call: -; cdr3_nt: TGTGCCAGCACCCTGGGACCGGCATACGGGGCCGGGGAGCTGTTTTTT; cdr3_aa: CASTLGPAYGAGELFF
clone_size: once; v_call: TRBV7-9; j_call: TRBJ2-1; d_call: -; cdr3_nt: TGTGCCAGCGCAGACTCCTACAATGAGCAGTTCTTC; cdr3_aa: CASADSYNEQFF
clone_size: -; v_call: TRBV20-1; j_call: TRBJ2-3; d_call: TRBD2; cdr3_nt: TGCAGTGCTACACAGGGACTAGCGGTCCCTAGCACAGATACGCAGTATTTT; cdr3_aa: CSATQGLAVPSTDTQYF
clone_size: -; v_call: TRBV6-6; j_call: TRBJ1-3; d_call: -; cdr3_nt: TGTGCCAGCAGTTACTCCGCAGGCTCTGGAAACACCATATATTTT; cdr3_aa: CASSYSAGSGNTIYF
clone_size: once; v_call: TRBV12-3/TRBV12-4; j_call: TRBJ2-7; d_call: -; cdr3_nt: TGTGCCAGCAGCCCCTGGGGGCGATCCTACGAGCAGTACTTC; cdr3_aa: CASSPWGRSYEQYF
clone_size: -; v_call: TRBV20-1; j_call: TRBJ2-1; d_call: TRBD2; cdr3_nt: TGCAGTGCCGAAGATGGAGGACTAGCGGCCAATGAGCAGTTCTTC; cdr3_aa: CSAEDGGLAANEQFF
clone_size: once; v_call: TRBV5-8; j_call: TRBJ1-4; d_call: -; cdr3_nt: TGTGCCAGCAGCTTGGGGGGGATGGACCTCCCTGAAAAACTGTTTTTT; cdr3_aa: CASSLGGMDLPEKLFF
clone_size: -; v_call: TRBV18; j_call: TRBJ2-5; d_call: TRBD1; cdr3_nt: TGTGCCAGCTCACCCAGGGATAACCGGGACAGAGTTCAAGAGACCCAGTACTTC; cdr3_aa: CASSPRDNRDRVQETQYF
clone_size: -; v_call: TRBV5-6; j_call: TRBJ1-6; d_call: -; cdr3_nt: TGTGCCAGCAGCCAAGGGGCCCTGAATTCACCCCTCCACTTT; cdr3_aa: CASSQGALNSPLHF
clone_size: -; v_call: TRBV9; j_call: TRBJ2-2; d_call: -; cdr3_nt: TGTGCCAGCAGCGTAGATACAGCCGCGAACACCGGGGAGCTGTTTTTT; cdr3_aa: CASSVDTAANTGELFF
clone_size: -; v_call: TRBV28; j_call: TRBJ2-7; d_call: -; cdr3_nt: TGTGCCAGCACCCTACGGGGGTACGAGCAGTACTTC; cdr3_aa: CASTLRGYEQYF
clone_size: -; v_call: TRBV19; j_call: TRBJ2-1; d_call: -; cdr3_nt: TGTGCCAGTAGTATAGGTGTATCCTACAATGAGCAGTTCTTC; cdr3_aa: CASSIGVSYNEQFF
clone_size: few; v_call: TRBV7-9; j_call: TRBJ1-1; d_call: TRBD1; cdr3_nt: TGTGCCAGCAGCCATCGACAGGGCCTTAACACTGAAGCTTTCTTT; cdr3_aa: CASSHRQGLNTEAFF
clone_size: -; v_call: TRBV6-2/TRBV6-3; j_call: TRBJ2-2; d_call: -; cdr3_nt: TGTGCCAGCAGTTACTCGGAACCCACCGGGGAGCTGTTTTTT; cdr3_aa: CASSYSEPTGELFF
clone_size: -; v_call: TRBV7-9; j_call: TRBJ1-3; d_call: TRBD1; cdr3_nt: TGTGCCAGCAGCTTATTGGCGGGGACAGCCCGGGAGTCTGGAAACACCATATATTTT; cdr3_aa: CASSLLAGTARESGNTIYF
clone_size: -; v_call: TRBV12-3/TRBV12-4; j_call: TRBJ2-7; d_call: TRBD2; cdr3_nt: TGTGCCAGCAGTCCAATAGCGGGACCCGACGAGCAGTACTTC; cdr3_aa: CASSPIAGPDEQYF
clone_size: -; v_call: TRBV3-1; j_call: TRBJ1-4; d_call: -; cdr3_nt: TGTGCCAGCAGCCAAGATCATGTCGGGTTGACTAATGAAAAACTGTTTTTT; cdr3_aa: CASSQDHVGLTNEKLFF
clone_size: -; v_call: TRBV20-1; j_call: TRBJ2-7; d_call: TRBD2; cdr3_nt: TGCAGTGCTAGAGATGTCGGACTAGCGGGCTACGAGCAGTACTTC; cdr3_aa: CSARDVGLAGYEQYF
clone_size: -; v_call: TRBV27; j_call: TRBJ2-7; d_call: TRBD1; cdr3_nt: TGTGCCAGCGGTCCCCGGGACAGGGGTTTTTCTCCCTACGAGCAGTACTTC; cdr3_aa: CASGPRDRGFSPYEQYF
clone_size: -; v_call: TRBV7-9; j_call: TRBJ2-1; d_call: -; cdr3_nt: TGTGCCAGCACCGATACTGTCTTTCGAAGGGCCTCCTACAATGAGCAGTTCTTC; cdr3_aa: CASTDTVFRRASYNEQFF
clone_size: -; v_call: TRBV27; j_call: TRBJ1-1; d_call: -; cdr3_nt: TGTGCCAGCAGTTTGGGCACGACAGTGAACACTGAAGCTTTCTTT; cdr3_aa: CASSLGTTVNTEAFF
clone_size: few; v_call: TRBV4-3; j_call: TRBJ2-7; d_call: -; cdr3_nt: TGCGCCAGCAGCCAAGCGGGAGAGAGCTACGAGCAGTACTTC; cdr3_aa: CASSQAGESYEQYF
clone_size: few; v_call: TRBV6-1; j_call: TRBJ2-5; d_call: -; cdr3_nt: TGTGCCAGCAGTGACGTGGTCGCGCAAGAGACCCAGTACTTC; cdr3_aa: CASSDVVAQETQYF
clone_size: -; v_call: TRBV12-3/TRBV12-4; j_call: TRBJ2-7; d_call: -; cdr3_nt: TGTGCCAGCAGTTTTGGAGGGCCGCTCTACGAGCAGTACTTC; cdr3_aa: CASSFGGPLYEQYF
clone_size: -; v_call: TRBV9; j_call: TRBJ1-1; d_call: -; cdr3_nt: TGTGCCAGCAGCGTAGGGGTGGGGGCTGAAGCTTTCTTT; cdr3_aa: CASSVGVGAEAFF
clone_size: -; v_call: TRBV9; j_call: TRBJ2-7; d_call: TRBD2; cdr3_nt: TGTGCCAGCAGCGACCCTTCCGCCGGCGGGAGGAGGTCCTACGAGCAGTACTTC; cdr3_aa: CASSDPSAGGRRSYEQYF
clone_size: -; v_call: TRBV6-6; j_call: TRBJ2-4; d_call: -; cdr3_nt: TGTGCCAGCAGCACGGGCCCAAACATTCAGTACTTC; cdr3_aa: CASSTGPNIQYF
clone_size: -; v_call: TRBV19; j_call: TRBJ1-5; d_call: -; cdr3_nt: TGTGCCAGTAGGATGGGACGGAATCAGCCCCAGCATTTT; cdr3_aa: CASRMGRNQPQHF
clone_size: -; v_call: TRBV5-1; j_call: TRBJ1-2; d_call: -; cdr3_nt: TGCGCCAGCAGCTTGGGAGGCCTGTCGTTTGACGGCTACACCTTC; cdr3_aa: CASSLGGLSFDGYTF
clone_size: -; v_call: TRBV4-1; j_call: TRBJ2-5; d_call: TRBD2; cdr3_nt: TGCGCCAGCAGCCAAGGTCGGGGGGGCTTCCCCGAGACCCAGTACTTC; cdr3_aa: CASSQGRGGFPETQYF
clone_size: -; v_call: TRBV29-1; j_call: TRBJ2-1; d_call: -; cdr3_nt: TGCAGCGTTGAGGGCTGGGGTATTGGGAATGAGCAGTTCTTC; cdr3_aa: CSVEGWGIGNEQFF
clone_size: -; v_call: TRBV28; j_call: TRBJ1-4; d_call: -; cdr3_nt: TGTGCCAGTTCTCGGACGGCCGAAGAAAAACTGTTTTTT; cdr3_aa: CASSRTAEEKLFF